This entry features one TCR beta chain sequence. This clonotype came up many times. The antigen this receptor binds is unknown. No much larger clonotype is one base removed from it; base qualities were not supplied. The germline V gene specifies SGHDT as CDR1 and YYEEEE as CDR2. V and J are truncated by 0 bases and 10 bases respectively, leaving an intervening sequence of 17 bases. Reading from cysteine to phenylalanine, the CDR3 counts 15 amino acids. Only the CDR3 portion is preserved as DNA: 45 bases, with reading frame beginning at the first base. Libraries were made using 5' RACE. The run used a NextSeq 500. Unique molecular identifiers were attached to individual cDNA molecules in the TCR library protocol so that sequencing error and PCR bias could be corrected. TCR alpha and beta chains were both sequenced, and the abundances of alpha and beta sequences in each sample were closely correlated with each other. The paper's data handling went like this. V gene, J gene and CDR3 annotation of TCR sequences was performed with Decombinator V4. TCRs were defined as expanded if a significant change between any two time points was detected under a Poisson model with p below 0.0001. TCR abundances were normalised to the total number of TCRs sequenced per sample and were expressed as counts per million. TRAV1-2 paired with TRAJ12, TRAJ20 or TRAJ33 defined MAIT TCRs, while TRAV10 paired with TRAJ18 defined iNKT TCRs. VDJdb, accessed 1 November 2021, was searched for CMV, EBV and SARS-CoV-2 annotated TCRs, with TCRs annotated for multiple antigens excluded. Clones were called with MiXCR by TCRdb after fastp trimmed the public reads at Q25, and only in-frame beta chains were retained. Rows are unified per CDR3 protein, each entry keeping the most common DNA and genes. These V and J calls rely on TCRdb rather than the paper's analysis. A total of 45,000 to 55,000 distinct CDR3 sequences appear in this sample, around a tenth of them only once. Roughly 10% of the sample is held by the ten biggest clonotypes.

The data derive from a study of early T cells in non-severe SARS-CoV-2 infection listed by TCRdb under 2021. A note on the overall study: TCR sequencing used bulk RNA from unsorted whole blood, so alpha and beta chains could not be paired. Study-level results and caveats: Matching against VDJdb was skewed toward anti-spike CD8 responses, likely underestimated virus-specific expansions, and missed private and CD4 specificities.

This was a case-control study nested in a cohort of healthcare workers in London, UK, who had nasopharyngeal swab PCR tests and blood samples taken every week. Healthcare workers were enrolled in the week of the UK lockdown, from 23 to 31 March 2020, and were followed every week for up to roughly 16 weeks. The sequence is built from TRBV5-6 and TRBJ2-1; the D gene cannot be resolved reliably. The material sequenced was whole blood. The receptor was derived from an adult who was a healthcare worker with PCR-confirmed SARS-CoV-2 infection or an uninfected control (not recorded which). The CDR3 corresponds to CASSLDPTGSREQFF. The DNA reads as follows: TGTGCCAGCAGCTTGGACCCGACTGGCTCGCGGGAGCAGTTCTTC.